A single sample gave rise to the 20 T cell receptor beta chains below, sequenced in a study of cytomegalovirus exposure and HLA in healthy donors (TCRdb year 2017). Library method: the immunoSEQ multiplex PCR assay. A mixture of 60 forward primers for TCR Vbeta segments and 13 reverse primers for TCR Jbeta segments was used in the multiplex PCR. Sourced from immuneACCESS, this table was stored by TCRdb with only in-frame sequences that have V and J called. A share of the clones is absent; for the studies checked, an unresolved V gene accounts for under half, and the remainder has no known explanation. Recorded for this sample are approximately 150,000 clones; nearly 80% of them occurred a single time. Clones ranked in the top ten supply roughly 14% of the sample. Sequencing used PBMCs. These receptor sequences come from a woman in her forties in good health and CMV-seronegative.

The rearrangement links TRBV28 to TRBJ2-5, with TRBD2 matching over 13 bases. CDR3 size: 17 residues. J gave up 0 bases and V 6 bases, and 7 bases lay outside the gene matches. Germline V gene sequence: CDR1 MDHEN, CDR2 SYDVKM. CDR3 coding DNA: TGTGCCAGCAGGAGACTAGCGGGGGGCCCGTACCAAGAGACCCAGTACTTC. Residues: CASRRLAGGPYQETQYF.

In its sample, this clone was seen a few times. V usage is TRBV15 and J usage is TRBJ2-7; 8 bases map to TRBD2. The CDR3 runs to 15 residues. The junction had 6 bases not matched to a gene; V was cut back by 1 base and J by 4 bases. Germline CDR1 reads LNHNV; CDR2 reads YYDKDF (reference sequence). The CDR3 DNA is TGTGCCACCAGCAGAGCCGCTAGCGGGTCTTACGAGCAGTACTTC. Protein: CATSRAASGSYEQYF.

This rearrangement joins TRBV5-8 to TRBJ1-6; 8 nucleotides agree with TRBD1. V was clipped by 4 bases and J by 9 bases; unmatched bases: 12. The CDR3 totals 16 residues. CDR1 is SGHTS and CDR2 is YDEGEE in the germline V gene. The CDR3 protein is CASSLTGEDLGSPLHF. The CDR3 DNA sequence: TGTGCCAGCAGCCTGACAGGGGAGGATTTGGGTTCACCCCTCCACTTT.

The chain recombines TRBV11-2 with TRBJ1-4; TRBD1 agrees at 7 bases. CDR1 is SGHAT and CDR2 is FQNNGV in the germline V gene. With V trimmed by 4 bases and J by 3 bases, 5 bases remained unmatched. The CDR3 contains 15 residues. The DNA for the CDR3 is TGTGCCAGCAGCTCAAGGACAGGACCTAATGAAAAACTGTTTTTT. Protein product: CASSSRTGPNEKLFF.

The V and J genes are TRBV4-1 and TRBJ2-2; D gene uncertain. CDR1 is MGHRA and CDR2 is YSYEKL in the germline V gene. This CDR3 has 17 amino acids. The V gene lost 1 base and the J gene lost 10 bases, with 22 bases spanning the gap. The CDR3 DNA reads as TGCGCCAGCAGCCAAGTGTTCTCTGAAGCGCCGAGCGAGGAGCTGTTTTTT. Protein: CASSQVFSEAPSEELFF.

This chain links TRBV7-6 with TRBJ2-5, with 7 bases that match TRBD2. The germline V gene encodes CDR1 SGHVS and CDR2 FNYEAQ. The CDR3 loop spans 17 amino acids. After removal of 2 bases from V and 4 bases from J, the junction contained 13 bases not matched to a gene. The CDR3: CASSLLRPGTTSETQYF. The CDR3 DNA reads TGTGCCAGCAGCTTACTCCGCCCGGGGACTACCTCAGAGACCCAGTACTTC.

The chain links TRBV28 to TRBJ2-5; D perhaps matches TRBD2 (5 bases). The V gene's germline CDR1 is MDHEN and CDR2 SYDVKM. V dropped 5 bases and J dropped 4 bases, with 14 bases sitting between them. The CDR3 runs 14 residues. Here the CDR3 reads CASSPLGRGETQYF. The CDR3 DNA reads TGTGCCAGCAGTCCCCTTGGCCGGGGAGAGACCCAGTACTTC.

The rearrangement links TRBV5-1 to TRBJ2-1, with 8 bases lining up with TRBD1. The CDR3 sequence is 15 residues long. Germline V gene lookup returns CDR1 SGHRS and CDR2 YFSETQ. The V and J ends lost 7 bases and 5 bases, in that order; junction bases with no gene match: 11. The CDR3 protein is CASSGQGGIHNEQFF. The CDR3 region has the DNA TGCGCCAGCTCCGGACAGGGCGGGATTCACAATGAGCAGTTCTTC. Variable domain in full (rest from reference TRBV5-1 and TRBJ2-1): KAGVTQTPRYLIKTRGQQVTLSCSPISGHRSVSWYQQTPGQGLQFLFEYFSETQRNKGNFPGRFSGRQFSNSRSEMNVSTLELGDSALYLCASSGQGGIHNEQFFGPGTRLTVL.

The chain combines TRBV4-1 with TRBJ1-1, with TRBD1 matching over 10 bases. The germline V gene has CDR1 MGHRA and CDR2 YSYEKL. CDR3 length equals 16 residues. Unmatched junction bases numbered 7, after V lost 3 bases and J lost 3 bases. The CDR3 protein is CASSHVRGTGDTEAFF. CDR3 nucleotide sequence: TGCGCCAGCAGCCACGTACGCGGGACAGGGGACACTGAAGCTTTCTTT.

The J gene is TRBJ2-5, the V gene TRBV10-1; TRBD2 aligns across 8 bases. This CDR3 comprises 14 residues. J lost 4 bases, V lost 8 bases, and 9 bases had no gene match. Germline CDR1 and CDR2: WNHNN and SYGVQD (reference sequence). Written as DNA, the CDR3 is TGCGCCAGCGTGCAAGGCGGGGGGCCAGAGACCCAGTACTTC. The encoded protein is CASVQGGGPETQYF.

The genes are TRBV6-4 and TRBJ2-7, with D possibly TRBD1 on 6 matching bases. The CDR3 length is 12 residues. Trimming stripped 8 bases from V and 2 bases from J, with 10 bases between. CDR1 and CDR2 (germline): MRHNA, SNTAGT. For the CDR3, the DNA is TGTGCCAGCCCGGACAGAGCCTACGAGCAGTACTTC. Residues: CASPDRAYEQYF.

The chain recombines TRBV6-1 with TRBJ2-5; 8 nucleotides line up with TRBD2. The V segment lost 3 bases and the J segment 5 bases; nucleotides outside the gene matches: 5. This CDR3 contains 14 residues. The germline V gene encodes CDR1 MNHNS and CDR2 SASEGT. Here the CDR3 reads CASSDPGGWETQYF. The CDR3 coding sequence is TGTGCCAGCAGTGACCCGGGGGGGTGGGAGACCCAGTACTTC.

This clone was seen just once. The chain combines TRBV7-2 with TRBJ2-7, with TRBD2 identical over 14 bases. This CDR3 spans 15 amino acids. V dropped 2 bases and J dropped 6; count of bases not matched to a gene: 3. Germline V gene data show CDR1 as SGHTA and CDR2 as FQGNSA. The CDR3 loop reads CASSLSGLAGVEQYF. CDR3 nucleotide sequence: TGTGCCAGCAGCTTATCGGGACTAGCGGGGGTCGAGCAGTACTTC.

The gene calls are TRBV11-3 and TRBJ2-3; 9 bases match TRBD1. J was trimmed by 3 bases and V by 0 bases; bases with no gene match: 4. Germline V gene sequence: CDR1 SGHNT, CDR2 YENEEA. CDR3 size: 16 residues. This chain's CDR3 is CASSLDGQGWTDTQYF. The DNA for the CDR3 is TGTGCCAGCAGCTTAGACGGACAGGGGTGGACAGATACGCAGTATTTT.

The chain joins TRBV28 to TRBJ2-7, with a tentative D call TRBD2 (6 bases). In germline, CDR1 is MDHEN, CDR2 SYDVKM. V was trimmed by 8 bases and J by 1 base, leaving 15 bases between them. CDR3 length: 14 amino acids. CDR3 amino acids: CASLGGALSYEQYF. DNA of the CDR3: TGTGCCAGCCTGGGGGGTGCACTTTCCTACGAGCAGTACTTC.

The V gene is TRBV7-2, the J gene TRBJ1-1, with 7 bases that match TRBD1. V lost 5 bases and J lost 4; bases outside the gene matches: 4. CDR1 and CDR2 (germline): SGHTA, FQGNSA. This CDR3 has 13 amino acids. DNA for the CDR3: TGTGCCAGCAGCAGGGGGCGTGGCACTGAAGCTTTCTTT. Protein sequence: CASSRGRGTEAFF. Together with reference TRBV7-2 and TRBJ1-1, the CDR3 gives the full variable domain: GAGVSQSPSNKVTEKGKDVELRCDPISGHTALYWYRQSLGQGLEFLIYFQGNSAPDKSGLPSDRFSAERTGGSVSTLTIQRTQQEDSAVYLCASSRGRGTEAFFGQGTRLTVV.

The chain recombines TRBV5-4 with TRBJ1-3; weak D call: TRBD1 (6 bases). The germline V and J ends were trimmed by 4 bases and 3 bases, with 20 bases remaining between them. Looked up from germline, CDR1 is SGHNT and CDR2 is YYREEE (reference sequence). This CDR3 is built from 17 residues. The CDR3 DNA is TGTGCCAGCAGCCCTGCGATTCGGGGGGCGAGTGGAAACACCATATATTTT. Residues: CASSPAIRGASGNTIYF.

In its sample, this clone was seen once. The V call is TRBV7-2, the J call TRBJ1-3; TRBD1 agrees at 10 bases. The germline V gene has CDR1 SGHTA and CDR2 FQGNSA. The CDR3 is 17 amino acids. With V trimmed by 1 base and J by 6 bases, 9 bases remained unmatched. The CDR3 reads CASSLVGTGTGVNTIYF. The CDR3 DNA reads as TGTGCCAGCAGCTTAGTGGGGACCGGGACAGGGGTAAACACCATATATTTT. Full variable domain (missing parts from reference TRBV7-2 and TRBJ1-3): GAGVSQSPSNKVTEKGKDVELRCDPISGHTALYWYRQSLGQGLEFLIYFQGNSAPDKSGLPSDRFSAERTGGSVSTLTIQRTQQEDSAVYLCASSLVGTGTGVNTIYFGEGSWLTVV.

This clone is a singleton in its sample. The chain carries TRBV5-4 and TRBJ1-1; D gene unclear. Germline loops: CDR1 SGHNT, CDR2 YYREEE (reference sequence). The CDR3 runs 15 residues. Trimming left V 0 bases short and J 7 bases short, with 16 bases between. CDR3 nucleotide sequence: TGTGCCAGCAGCTTGGACAGCCGAACGGGGAATGAAGCTTTCTTT. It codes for CASSLDSRTGNEAFF.

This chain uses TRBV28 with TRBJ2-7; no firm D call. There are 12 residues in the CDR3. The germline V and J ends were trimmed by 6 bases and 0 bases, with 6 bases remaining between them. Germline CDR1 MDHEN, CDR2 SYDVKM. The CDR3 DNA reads TGTGCCAGCAGCGGTTTCTCCTACGAGCAGTACTTC. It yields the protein CASSGFSYEQYF.